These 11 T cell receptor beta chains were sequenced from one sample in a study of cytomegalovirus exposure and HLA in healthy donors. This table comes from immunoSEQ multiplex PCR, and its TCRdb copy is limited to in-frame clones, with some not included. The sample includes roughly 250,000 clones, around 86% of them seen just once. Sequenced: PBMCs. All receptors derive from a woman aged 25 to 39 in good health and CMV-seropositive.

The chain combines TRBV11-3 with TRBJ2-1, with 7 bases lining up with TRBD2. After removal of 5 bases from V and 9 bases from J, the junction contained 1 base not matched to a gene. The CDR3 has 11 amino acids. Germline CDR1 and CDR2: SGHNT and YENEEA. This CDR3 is CASSPSGEQFF. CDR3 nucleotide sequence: TGTGCCAGCAGCCCTAGCGGTGAGCAGTTCTTC.

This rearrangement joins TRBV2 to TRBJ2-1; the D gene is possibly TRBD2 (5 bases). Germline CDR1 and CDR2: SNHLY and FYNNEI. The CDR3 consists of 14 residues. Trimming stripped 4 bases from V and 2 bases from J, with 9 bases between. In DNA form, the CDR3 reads TGTGCCAGCAGTGGGGAGACCGCCTACAATGAGCAGTTCTTC. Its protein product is CASSGETAYNEQFF. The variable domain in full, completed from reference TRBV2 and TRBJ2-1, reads EPEVTQTPSHQVTQMGQEVILRCVPISNHLYFYWYRQILGQKVEFLVSFYNNEISEKSEIFDDQFSVERPDGSNFTLKIRSTKLEDSAMYFCASSGETAYNEQFFGPGTRLTVL.

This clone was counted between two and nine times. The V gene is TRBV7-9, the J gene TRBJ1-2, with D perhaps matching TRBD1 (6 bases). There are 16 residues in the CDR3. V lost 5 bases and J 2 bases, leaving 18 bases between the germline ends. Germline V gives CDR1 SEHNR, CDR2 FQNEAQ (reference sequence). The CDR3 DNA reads TGTGCCAGCAGCCCCACAACCGACAGGACCAACTATGGCTACACCTTC. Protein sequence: CASSPTTDRTNYGYTF.

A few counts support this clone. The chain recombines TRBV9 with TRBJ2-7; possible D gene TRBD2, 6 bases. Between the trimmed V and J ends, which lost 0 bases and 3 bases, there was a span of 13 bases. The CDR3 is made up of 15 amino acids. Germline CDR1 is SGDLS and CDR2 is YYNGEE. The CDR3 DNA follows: TGTGCCAGCAGCGTAGAGGCGGGACCCAACTACGAGCAGTACTTC. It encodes CASSVEAGPNYEQYF.

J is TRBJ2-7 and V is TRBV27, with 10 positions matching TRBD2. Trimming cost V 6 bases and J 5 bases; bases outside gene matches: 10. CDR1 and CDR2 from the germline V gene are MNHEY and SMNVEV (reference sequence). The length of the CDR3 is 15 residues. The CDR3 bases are TGTGCCAGCAGCCCTATCCCGGGACTAGCGAACGAGCAGTACTTC. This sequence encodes CASSPIPGLANEQYF.

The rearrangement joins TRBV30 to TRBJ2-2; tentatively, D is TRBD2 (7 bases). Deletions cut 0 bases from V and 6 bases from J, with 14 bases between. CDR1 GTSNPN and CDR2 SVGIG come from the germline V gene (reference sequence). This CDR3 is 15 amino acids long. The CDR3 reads CAWSVGGGLAGELFF. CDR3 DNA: TGTGCCTGGAGTGTAGGGGGGGGGTTGGCCGGGGAGCTGTTTTTT.

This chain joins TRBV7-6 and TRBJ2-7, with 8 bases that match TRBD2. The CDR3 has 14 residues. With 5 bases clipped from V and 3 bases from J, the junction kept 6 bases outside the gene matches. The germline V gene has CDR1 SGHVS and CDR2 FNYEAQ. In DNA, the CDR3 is TGTGCCAGCAGCCCCTTGGCGGGAGGCTACGAGCAGTACTTC. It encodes CASSPLAGGYEQYF. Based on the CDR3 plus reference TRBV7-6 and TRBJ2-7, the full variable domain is GAGVSQSPRYKVTKRGQDVALRCDPISGHVSLYWYRQALGQGPEFLTYFNYEAQQDKSGLPNDRFSAERPEGSISTLTIQRTEQRDSAMYRCASSPLAGGYEQYFGPGTRLTVT.

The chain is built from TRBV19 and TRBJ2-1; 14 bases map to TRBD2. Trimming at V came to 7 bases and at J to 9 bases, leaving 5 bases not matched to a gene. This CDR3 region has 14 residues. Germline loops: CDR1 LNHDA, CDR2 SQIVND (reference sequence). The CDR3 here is CASKGTSGSIEQFF. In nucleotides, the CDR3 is TGTGCCAGTAAGGGGACTAGCGGGAGTATTGAGCAGTTCTTC. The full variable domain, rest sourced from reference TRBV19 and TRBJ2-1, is DGGITQSPKYLFRKEGQNVTLSCEQNLNHDAMYWYRQDPGQGLRLIYYSQIVNDFQKGDIAEGYSVSREKKESFPLTVTSAQKNPTAFYLCASKGTSGSIEQFFGPGTRLTVL.

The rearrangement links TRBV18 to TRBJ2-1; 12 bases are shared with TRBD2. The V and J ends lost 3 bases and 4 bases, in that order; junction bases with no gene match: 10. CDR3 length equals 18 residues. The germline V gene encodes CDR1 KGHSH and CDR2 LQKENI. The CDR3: CASSPRTSGTTLYNEQFF. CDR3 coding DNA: TGTGCCAGCTCACCCCGGACTAGCGGGACCACACTATACAATGAGCAGTTCTTC.

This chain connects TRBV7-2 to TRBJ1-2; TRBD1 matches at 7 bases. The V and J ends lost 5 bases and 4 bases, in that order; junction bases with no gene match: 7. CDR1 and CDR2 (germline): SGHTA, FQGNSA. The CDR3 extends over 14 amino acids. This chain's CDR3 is CASSRPRGSYGYTF. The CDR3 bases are TGTGCCAGCAGCCGCCCCAGGGGGAGCTATGGCTACACCTTC.

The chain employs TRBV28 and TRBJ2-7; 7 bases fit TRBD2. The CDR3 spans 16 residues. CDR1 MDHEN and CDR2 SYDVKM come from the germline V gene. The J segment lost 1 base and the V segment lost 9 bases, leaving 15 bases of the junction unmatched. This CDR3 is CASHTIWGGRSYEQYF. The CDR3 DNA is TGTGCCAGTCATACCATTTGGGGGGGGAGGTCCTACGAGCAGTACTTC.